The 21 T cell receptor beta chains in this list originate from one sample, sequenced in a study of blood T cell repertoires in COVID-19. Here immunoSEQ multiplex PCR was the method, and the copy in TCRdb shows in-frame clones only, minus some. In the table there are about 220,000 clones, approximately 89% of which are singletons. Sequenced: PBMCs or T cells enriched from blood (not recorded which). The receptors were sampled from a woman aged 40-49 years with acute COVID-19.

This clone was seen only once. CDR3 sequence: CARRGGLLPTDTQYF. CDR3 coding DNA: TGTGCCAGGAGAGGGGGACTACTTCCGACAGATACGCAGTATTTT. V is TRBV27 and J is TRBJ2-3; a weak D match, TRBD2 (7 bases). CDR1 and CDR2 from the germline V gene are MNHEY and SMNVEV (reference sequence). The CDR3 covers 15 residues. Trimming shortened V by 9 bases and J by 3 bases, and 19 bases separated the two germline ends.

This CDR3 is CASRAGGLSGNTIYF. The CDR3, as DNA: TGTGCCAGTAGGGCAGGCGGACTCTCTGGAAACACCATATATTTT. This chain joins TRBV19 and TRBJ1-3; no definite D call. The length of the CDR3 is 15 residues. CDR1 and CDR2 from the germline V gene are LNHDA and SQIVND (reference sequence). V shed 6 bases and J shed 0 bases, with 12 bases lying between them.

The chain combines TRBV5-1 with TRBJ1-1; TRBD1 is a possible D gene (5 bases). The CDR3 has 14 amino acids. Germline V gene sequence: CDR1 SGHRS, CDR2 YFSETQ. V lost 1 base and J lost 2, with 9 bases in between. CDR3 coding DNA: TGCGCCAGCAGCTTGCAACAGGACAACACTGAAGCTTTCTTT. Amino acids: CASSLQQDNTEAFF.

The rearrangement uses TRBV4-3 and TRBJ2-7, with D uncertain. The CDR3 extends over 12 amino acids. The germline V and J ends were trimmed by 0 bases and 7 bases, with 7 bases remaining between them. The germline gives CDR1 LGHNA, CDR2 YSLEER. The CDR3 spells CASSQDRWEQYF. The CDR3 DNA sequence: TGCGCCAGCAGCCAAGATCGGTGGGAGCAGTACTTC.

In nucleotides, the CDR3 is TGTGCCTGGAGCATAAAGGGGGGGTATACTGAAGCTTTCTTT. This codes for CAWSIKGGYTEAFF. The V and J genes are TRBV30 and TRBJ1-1, with D maybe TRBD1 (6 bases). V lost 3 bases and J 5 bases, leaving 16 bases between the germline ends. The germline V gene encodes CDR1 GTSNPN and CDR2 SVGIG (reference sequence). CDR3 length equals 14 residues.

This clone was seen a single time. The chain's CDR3 is CASSLEDRVNEQFF. The DNA of the CDR3 is TGCGCCAGCAGCTTAGAGGACAGGGTCAATGAGCAGTTCTTC. The chain has TRBV5-1 and TRBJ2-1, with 8 bases fitting TRBD1. This CDR3 spans 14 amino acids. Per germline, CDR1 SGHRS and CDR2 YFSETQ. The V segment lost 2 bases and the J segment 6 bases; nucleotides outside the gene matches: 4. Filled out from reference TRBV5-1 and TRBJ2-1, the complete variable domain reads KAGVTQTPRYLIKTRGQQVTLSCSPISGHRSVSWYQQTPGQGLQFLFEYFSETQRNKGNFPGRFSGRQFSNSRSEMNVSTLELGDSALYLCASSLEDRVNEQFFGPGTRLTVL.

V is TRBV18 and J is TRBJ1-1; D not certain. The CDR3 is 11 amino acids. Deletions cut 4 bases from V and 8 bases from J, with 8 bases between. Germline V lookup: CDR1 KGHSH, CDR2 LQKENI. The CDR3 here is CASSRSEEAFF. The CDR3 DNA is TGTGCCAGCTCACGAAGCGAAGAAGCTTTCTTT.

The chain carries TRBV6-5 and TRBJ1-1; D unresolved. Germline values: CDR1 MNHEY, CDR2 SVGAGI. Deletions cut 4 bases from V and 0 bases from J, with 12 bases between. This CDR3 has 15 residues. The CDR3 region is CASSLTGSLNTEAFF. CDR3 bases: TGTGCCAGCAGTTTGACCGGGTCTTTGAACACTGAAGCTTTCTTT.

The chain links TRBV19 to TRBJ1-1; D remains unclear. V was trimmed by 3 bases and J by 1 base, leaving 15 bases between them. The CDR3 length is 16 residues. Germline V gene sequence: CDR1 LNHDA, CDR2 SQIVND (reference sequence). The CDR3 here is CASSMVPRSRNTEAFF. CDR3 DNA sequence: TGTGCCAGTAGTATGGTCCCACGCTCTAGGAACACTGAAGCTTTCTTT.

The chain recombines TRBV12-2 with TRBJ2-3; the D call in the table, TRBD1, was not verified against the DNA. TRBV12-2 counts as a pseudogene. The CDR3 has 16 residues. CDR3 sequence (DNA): TGTGCAAGTCGCTTACCCCGGGACAGCTACACAGATACGCAGTATTTT. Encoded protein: CASRLPRDSYTDTQYF.

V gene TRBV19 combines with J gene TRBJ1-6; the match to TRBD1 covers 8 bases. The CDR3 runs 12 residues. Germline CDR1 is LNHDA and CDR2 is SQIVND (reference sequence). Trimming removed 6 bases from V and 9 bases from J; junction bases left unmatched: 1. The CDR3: CASRDRGSPLHF. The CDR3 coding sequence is TGTGCCAGTAGAGACAGGGGTTCACCCCTCCACTTT.

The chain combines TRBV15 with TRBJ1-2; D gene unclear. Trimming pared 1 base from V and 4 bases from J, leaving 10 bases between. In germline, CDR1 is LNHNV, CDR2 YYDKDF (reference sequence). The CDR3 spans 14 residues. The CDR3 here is CATSRGGGPYGYTF. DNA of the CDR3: TGTGCCACCAGCAGAGGTGGAGGGCCCTATGGCTACACCTTC.

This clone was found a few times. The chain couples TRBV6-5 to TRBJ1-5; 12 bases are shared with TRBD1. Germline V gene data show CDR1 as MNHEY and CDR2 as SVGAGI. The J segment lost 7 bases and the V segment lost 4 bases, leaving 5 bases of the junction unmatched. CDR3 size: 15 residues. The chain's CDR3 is CASSSGTGGVQPQHF. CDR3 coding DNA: TGTGCCAGCAGTTCCGGGACAGGGGGCGTACAGCCCCAGCATTTT.

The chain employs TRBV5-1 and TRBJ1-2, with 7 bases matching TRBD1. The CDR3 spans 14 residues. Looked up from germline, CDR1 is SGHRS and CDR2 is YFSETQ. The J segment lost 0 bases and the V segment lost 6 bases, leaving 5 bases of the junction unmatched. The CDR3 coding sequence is TGCGCCAGCAAGAAGGGGGCCGCTAACTATGGCTACACCTTC. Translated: CASKKGAANYGYTF.

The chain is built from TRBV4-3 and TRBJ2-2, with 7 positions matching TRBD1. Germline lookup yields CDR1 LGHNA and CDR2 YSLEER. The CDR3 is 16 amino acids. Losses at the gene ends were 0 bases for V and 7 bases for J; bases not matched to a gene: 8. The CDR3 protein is CASSQDIGGWGGELFF. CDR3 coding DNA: TGCGCCAGCAGCCAAGATATAGGGGGCTGGGGCGGGGAGCTGTTTTTT.

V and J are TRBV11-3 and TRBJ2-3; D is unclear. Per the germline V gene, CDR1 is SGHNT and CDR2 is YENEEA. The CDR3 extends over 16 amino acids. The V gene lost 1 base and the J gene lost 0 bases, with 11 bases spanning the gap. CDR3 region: CASSLVPSLSTDTQYF. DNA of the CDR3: TGTGCCAGCAGCTTAGTCCCGTCGTTGAGCACAGATACGCAGTATTTT. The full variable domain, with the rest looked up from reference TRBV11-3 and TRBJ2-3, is EAGVVQSPRYKIIEKKQPVAFWCNPISGHNTLYWYLQNLGQGPELLIRYENEEAVDDSQLPKDRFSAERLKGVDSTLKIQPAELGDSAVYLCASSLVPSLSTDTQYFGPGTRLTVL.

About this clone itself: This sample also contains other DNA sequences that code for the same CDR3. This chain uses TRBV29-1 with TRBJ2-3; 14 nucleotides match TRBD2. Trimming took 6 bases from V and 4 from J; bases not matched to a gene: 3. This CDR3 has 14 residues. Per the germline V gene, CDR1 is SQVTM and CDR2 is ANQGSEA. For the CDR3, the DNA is TGCAGCGTGGGGGGACTAGCGGGAGCAGATACGCAGTATTTT. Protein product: CSVGGLAGADTQYF.

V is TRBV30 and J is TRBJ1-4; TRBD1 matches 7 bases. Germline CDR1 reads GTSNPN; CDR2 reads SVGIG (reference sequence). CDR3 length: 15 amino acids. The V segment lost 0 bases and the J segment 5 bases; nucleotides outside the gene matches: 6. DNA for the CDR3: TGTGCCTGGAGTGTACCCCGACAGGGAAATGAAAAACTGTTTTTT. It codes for CAWSVPRQGNEKLFF.

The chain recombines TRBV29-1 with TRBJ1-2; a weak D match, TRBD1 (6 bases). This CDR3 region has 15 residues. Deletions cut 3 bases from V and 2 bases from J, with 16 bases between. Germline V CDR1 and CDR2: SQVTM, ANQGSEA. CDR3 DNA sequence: TGCAGCGTTGACCCGGACAGTCCTCGGAACTATGGCTACACCTTC. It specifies CSVDPDSPRNYGYTF. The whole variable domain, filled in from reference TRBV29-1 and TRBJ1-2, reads SAVISQKPSRDICQRGTSLTIQCQVDSQVTMMFWYRQQPGQSLTLIATANQGSEATYESGFVIDKFPISRPNLTFSTLTVSNMSPEDSSIYLCSVDPDSPRNYGYTFGSGTRLTVV.

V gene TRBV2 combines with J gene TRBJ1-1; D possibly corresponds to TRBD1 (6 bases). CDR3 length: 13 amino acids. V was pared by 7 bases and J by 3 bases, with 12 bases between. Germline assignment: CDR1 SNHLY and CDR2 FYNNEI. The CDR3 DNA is TGTGCCAGCATCTGGGGGCTTCACACTGAAGCTTTCTTT. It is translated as CASIWGLHTEAFF.

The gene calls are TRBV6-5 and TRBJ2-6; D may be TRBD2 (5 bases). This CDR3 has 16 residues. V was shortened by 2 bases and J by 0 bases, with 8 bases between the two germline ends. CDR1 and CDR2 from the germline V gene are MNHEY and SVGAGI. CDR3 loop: CASSYPTSSGANVLTF. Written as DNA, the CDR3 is TGTGCCAGCAGTTACCCTACTAGCTCTGGGGCCAACGTCCTGACTTTC.